This T cell receptor (beta chain) emerged from a study of blood T cell repertoires in COVID-19. Clones were read by immunoSEQ multiplex PCR, and TCRdb kept only the in-frame ones, dropping some. The sample gives roughly 200,000 clones, roughly four fifths of which show up once; less than 2% is in the top ten. Germline V gives CDR1 MNHEY, CDR2 SVGAGI. This CDR3 region has 14 residues. Trimming left V 0 bases short and J 2 bases short, with 7 bases between. This clonotype was sampled from a human donor in a cohort sampled during active COVID-19. The chain has TRBV6-5 and TRBJ1-1, with a weak D call TRBD1 (5 bases). Specimen: peripheral blood. The CDR3 DNA is TGTGCCAGCAGTTACTCTGGGACTAACACTGAAGCTTTCTTT. It specifies CASSYSGTNTEAFF.